This T cell receptor (beta chain) was profiled in a study of prognosis after radiotherapy for stage I lung cancer. Using two-round multiplex PCR, the authors amplified TCR beta CDR3 from genomic DNA. First-round PCR, the initial amplification, used primers specific to each TRBV and TRBJ gene. Universal primers primed the second round of PCR. From the multiplex PCR reads, TCRdb called clonotypes with MiXCR, one entry per CDR3 protein. The table records 25,000 to 35,000 distinct CDR3 sequences, 40% to 60% of them present only once. Study-wide points: Patients given stereotactic body radiation therapy showed fewer unique TCR clones afterward, median 10,088 versus 6,861.

In regard to this clonotype: The antigen is not known.

The TCR originated in a donor aged 50 or older with non-small cell lung cancer. Sequencing used PBMCs, obtained before or after stereotactic body radiation therapy (not recorded which).

The CDR3 DNA is TGTGCCAGCACCCCTATCGGTCTGAAAGAGACCCAGTACTTC. Translating gives CASTPIGLKETQYF. V gene TRBV6-1 combines with J gene TRBJ2-5, with unresolved D. The CDR3 has 14 amino acids. From germline, CDR1 is MNHNS and CDR2 SASEGT. Trimming left V 7 bases short and J 3 bases short, with 15 bases between.